The source of this TCR beta chain is a study of blood T cells in healthy people across ages. Primed by a sample-barcoded 5' primer and a J-beta primer mix, a second PCR proceeded for roughly 6 to 12 cycles. Each CDR3 protein is one row after TCRdb ran MiXCR on the 5' RACE reads. The sample yields around 1,000,000 distinct CDR3 sequences, approximately 26% seen once. This CDR3 comprises 14 residues. The germline V gene encodes CDR1 SQVTM and CDR2 ANQGSEA. This clonotype has just a few counts. Another study also made use of these data, one on T cells of mothers and their children.

V and J are TRBV29-1 and TRBJ2-5; 10 bases agree with TRBD2. TRBJ2-1 matches the DNA end more closely, so the J call is doubtful. Input material: blood. This TCR derives from a girl aged 2 to 10 in good health. CDR3 in amino acids: CSVGSGRFLNEQFF. The CDR3 DNA reads TGCAGCGTTGGTAGCGGGAGGTTTCTCAATGAGCAGTTCTTC.